The clone carrying this TCR beta chain has more than one count but fewer than ten. Its antigen is unidentified. Staff drew roughly 10 milliliters of peripheral blood from each donor. This entry comes from a study of blood T cells in healthy people across ages. Study information: About one barcoded TCR beta cDNA was captured per two T cells. Study outcomes and limitations: CMV infection status of these donors was not known.

A J-beta primer mix and a sample-barcoded 5' primer were used in a second PCR of roughly 7 to 12 cycles. Tags on each cDNA molecule came from a template-switch adaptor with 12 random nucleotides. TCRdb passed the 5' RACE reads through MiXCR, listing each CDR3 protein once. The table lists 1.5 million to 2 million distinct CDR3 sequences, 28% of them singletons. V lost 7 bases and J lost 2; bases outside the gene matches: 9. The CDR3 consists of 15 residues. Germline V gene lookup returns CDR1 SGHRS and CDR2 YFSETQ. The sample was blood. The gene calls are TRBV5-1 and TRBJ2-1; TRBD1 agrees at 7 bases. This TCR was sampled from a woman under 40 in good health. The DNA of the CDR3 is TGCGCCAGCCAACAGGGGTGGAGTGCCTACAATGAGCAGTTCTTC. Protein product: CASQQGWSAYNEQFF.